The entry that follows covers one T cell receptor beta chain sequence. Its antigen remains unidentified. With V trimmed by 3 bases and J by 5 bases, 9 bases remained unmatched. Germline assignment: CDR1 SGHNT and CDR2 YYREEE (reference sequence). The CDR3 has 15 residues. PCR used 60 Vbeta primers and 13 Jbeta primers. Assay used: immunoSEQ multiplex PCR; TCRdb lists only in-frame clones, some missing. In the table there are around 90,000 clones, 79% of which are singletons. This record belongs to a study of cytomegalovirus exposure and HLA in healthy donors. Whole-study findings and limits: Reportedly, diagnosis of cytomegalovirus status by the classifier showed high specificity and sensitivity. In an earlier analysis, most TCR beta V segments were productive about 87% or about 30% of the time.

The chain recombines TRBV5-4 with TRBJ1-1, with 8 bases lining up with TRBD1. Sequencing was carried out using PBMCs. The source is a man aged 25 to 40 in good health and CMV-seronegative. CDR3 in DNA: TGTGCCAGCAGCTCTGTCGGACAGGGTTGGACTGAAGCTTTCTTT. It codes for CASSSVGQGWTEAFF.